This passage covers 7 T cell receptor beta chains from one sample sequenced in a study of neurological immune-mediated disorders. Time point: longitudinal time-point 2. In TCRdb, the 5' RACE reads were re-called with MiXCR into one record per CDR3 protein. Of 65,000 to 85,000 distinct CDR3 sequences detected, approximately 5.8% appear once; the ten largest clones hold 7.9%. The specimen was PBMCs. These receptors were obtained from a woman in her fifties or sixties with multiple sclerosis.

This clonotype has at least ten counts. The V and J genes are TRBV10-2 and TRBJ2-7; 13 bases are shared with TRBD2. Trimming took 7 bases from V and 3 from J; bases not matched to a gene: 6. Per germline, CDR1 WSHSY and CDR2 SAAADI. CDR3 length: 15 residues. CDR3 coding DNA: TGCGCCAGCATCCGGACTAGCGGGGGCAACTACGAGCAGTACTTC. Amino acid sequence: CASIRTSGGNYEQYF.

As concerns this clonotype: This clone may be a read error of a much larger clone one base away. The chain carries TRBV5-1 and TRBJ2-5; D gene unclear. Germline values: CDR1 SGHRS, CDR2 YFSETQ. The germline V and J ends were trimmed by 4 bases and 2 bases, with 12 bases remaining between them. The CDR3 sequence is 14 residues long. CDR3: CASSLVLYQETQYF. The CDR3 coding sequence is TGCGCCAGCAGCCTGGTTTTATATCAAGAGACCCAGTACTTC.

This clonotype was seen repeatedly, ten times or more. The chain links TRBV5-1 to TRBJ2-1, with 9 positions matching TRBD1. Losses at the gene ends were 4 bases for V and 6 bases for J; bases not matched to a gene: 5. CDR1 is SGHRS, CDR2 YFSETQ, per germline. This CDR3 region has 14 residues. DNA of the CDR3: TGCGCCAGCAGCCCGGGACAGGGTGGCAATGAGCAGTTCTTC. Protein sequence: CASSPGQGGNEQFF.

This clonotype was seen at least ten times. CDR3 in amino acids: CASSMGPAGETQYF. As DNA, the CDR3 is TGTGCCAGCAGCATGGGGCCGGCCGGGGAGACCCAGTACTTC. The chain recombines TRBV3-1 with TRBJ2-5, with D perhaps TRBD1 (5 bases). Germline CDR1 and CDR2: LGHDT and YNNKEL (reference sequence). The ends were cut back, 5 bases at V and 5 bases at J, with 15 bases in the middle. The CDR3 length is 14 residues.

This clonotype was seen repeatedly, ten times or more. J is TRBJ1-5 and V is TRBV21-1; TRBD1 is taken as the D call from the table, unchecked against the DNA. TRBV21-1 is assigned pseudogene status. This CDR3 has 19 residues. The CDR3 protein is CASSKWLRLGDRNNQPQHF. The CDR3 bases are TGTGCCAGCAGCAAATGGTTGCGCCTGGGGGACAGAAATAATCAGCCCCAGCATTTT.

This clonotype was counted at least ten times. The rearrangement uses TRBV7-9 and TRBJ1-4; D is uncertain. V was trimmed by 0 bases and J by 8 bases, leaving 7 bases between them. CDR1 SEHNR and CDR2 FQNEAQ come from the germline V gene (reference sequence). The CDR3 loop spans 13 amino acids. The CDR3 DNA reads TGTGCCAGCAGCTTAGCGCCTCGAGAAAAACTGTTTTTT. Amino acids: CASSLAPREKLFF.

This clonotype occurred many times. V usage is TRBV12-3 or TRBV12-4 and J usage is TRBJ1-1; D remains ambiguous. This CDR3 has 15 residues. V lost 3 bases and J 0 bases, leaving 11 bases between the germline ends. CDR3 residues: CASSFSSGMNTEAFF. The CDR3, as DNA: TGTGCCAGCAGTTTCTCTTCCGGAATGAACACTGAAGCTTTCTTT.